The present T cell receptor beta chain was sequenced within a study of STAT5B mutations in CD4+ large granular lymphocyte leukemia. Trimming took off 2 bases at V and 4 bases at J, with 9 bases between the two ends. From germline, CDR1 is LNHDA and CDR2 SQIVND (reference sequence). This CDR3 is 14 amino acids long. Measured with immunoSEQ multiplex PCR; TCRdb has only the in-frame clones, and not every one. The sample has around 30,000 clones, around four fifths seen once; the top ten hold 4% to 5.5%. The sample consisted of CD4+ T cells from blood buffy coats. This TCR derives from a human donor in good health. This chain uses TRBV19 with TRBJ1-5; D is unresolved. CDR3 sequence reads: CASSIREGNQPQHF. Written as DNA, the CDR3 is TGTGCCAGTAGTATACGGGAAGGGAATCAGCCCCAGCATTTT.